This TCR beta chain was sequenced for a study of T and B cells in COVID-19 patients. Background on the study: The recovered patients had mostly mild to moderate COVID-19 with outpatient management.

This clonotype qualifies as medium-sized. BIOMED2 TRB-A/B primer pools were used in multiplex TRB PCR. TCRdb used MiXCR to reprocess the multiplex PCR reads, holding one entry per CDR3 protein. Here the sample spans some 4,000 distinct CDR3 sequences, over 25% being singletons. Each TRB amplification used about 250-550 ng of genomic DNA from blood. The CDR3 spans 14 residues. Germline V CDR1 and CDR2: SQVTM, ANQGSEA. With 6 bases clipped from V and 3 bases from J, the junction kept 6 bases outside the gene matches. The source material was blood. The genes are TRBV29-1 and TRBJ1-3; 9 positions agree with TRBD1. This receptor was obtained from a human donor with active COVID-19. The donor label of this sample is uncertain. CDR3 sequence: CSVRLGQGGNTIYF. The CDR3 nucleotides read TGCAGCGTCCGACTGGGACAGGGTGGAAACACCATATATTTT.